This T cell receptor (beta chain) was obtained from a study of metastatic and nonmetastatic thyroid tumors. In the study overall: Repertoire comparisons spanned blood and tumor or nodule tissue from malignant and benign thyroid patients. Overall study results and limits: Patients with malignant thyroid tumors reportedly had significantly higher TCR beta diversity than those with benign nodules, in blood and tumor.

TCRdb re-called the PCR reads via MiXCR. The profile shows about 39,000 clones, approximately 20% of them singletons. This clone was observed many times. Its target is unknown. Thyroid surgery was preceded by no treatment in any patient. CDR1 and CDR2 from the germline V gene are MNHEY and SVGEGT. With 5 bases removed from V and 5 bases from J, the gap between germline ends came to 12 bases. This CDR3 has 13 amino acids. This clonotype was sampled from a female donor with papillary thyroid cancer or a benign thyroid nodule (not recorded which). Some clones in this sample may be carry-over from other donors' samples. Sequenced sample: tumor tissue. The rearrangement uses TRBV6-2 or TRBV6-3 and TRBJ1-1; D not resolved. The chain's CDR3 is CASSTPIGTEAFF. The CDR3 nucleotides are TGTGCCAGCAGTACACCAATAGGGACTGAAGCTTTCTTT.